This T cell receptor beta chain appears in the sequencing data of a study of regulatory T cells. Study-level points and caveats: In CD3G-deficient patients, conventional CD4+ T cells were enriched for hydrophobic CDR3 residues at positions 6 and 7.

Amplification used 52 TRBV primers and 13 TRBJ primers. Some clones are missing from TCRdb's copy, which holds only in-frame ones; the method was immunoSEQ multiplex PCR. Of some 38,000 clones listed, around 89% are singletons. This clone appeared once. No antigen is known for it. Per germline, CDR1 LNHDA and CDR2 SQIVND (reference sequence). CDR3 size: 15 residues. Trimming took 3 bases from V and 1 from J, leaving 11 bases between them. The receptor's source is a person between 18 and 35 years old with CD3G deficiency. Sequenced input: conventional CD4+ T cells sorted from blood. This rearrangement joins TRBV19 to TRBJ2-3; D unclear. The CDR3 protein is CASSMGPSGTDTQYF. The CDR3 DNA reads TGTGCCAGTAGTATGGGTCCGTCTGGCACAGATACGCAGTATTTT.